This T cell receptor (beta chain) came from a study of T cell repertoires in cytomegalovirus infection. The wider study: CMV infection and matching HLA type were both indicated by public TCR beta signatures. Whole-study results and caveats: The study found HLA-C-restricted CMV-specific TCR beta clonotypes dominating the ex vivo response. CMV carriers having the relevant HLA were flagged by cumulative public TCR beta family frequency.

This clonotype has only a few counts. Its antigen remains unknown. TCRdb itself ran the reads through MiXCR, one entry per CDR3 protein. The data hold 150,000 or so distinct CDR3 sequences, with more than 15% observed a single time. V was shortened by 5 bases and J by 2 bases, with 17 bases between the two germline ends. CDR3 length: 16 amino acids. Germline loops: CDR1 MNHEY, CDR2 SMNVEV (reference sequence). The sequence was collected from a human donor in good health (CMV status not recorded). Some clones in this sample may be carry-over from other donors' samples. Input material: CD8+ T cells from PBMCs. The genes are TRBV27 and TRBJ2-3; tentatively, D is TRBD1 or TRBD2 (5 bases each). The CDR3 region is CASSVLGAVSTDTQYF. The CDR3 coding sequence is TGTGCCAGCAGTGTCCTCGGGGCAGTTTCCACAGATACGCAGTATTTT.